These T cell receptor beta chains were read from a single sample in a study of PD-1 blockade in mismatch repair-deficient tumors. Generated by immunoSEQ multiplex PCR, the TCRdb table keeps only in-frame clones and is missing some. The data show about 110,000 clones, 70% to 80% seen once. The material sequenced was peripheral blood, taken roughly 60 weeks after starting pembrolizumab. The receptors derive from an adult with mismatch repair-deficient cancer. Each CDR3 is given with its conserved first and last residue. D genes are given only for firm matches. Clone sizes are given selectively: once, few, many, or a class where the clone is expanded.

clone_size: .; v_call: TRBV5-1; j_call: TRBJ2-2; d_call: .; cdr3_nt: TGCGCCAGCAGCTTGTGGGGAGCGAACACCGGGGAGCTGTTTTTT; cdr3_aa: CASSLWGANTGELFF
clone_size: .; v_call: TRBV4-1; j_call: TRBJ1-1; d_call: .; cdr3_nt: TGCGCCAGCACTGTAGGGACGGTGAACACTGAAGCTTTCTTT; cdr3_aa: CASTVGTVNTEAFF
clone_size: .; v_call: TRBV28; j_call: TRBJ1-3; d_call: .; cdr3_nt: TGTGCCAGCAGTTTTCGGACGATCGGAAACACCATATATTTT; cdr3_aa: CASSFRTIGNTIYF
clone_size: .; v_call: TRBV19; j_call: TRBJ2-1; d_call: .; cdr3_nt: TGTGCCAGTAGTACAAATCAGGGGTATGACGATGAGCAGTTCTTC; cdr3_aa: CASSTNQGYDDEQFF
clone_size: .; v_call: TRBV19; j_call: TRBJ1-1; d_call: .; cdr3_nt: TGTGCCAGTAGTAATTGGGGGGCCACTGAAGCTTTCTTT; cdr3_aa: CASSNWGATEAFF
clone_size: .; v_call: TRBV27; j_call: TRBJ2-7; d_call: TRBD1; cdr3_nt: TGTGCCAGCAGTCACGGGACAGGGGGCTACGAGCAGTACTTC; cdr3_aa: CASSHGTGGYEQYF
clone_size: .; v_call: TRBV4-1; j_call: TRBJ2-2; d_call: TRBD2; cdr3_nt: TGCGCCAGCAGCCCCTGGACTAGCGGGAGTTCTGACACCGGGGAGCTGTTTTTT; cdr3_aa: CASSPWTSGSSDTGELFF
clone_size: .; v_call: TRBV7-7; j_call: TRBJ2-2; d_call: TRBD2; cdr3_nt: TGTGCTAGCAGCACCTCCCTCGGGGGAGGGCGATTCGGGGAGCTGTTTTTT; cdr3_aa: CASSTSLGGGRFGELFF
clone_size: .; v_call: TRBV13; j_call: TRBJ2-3; d_call: .; cdr3_nt: TGTGCCAGCAGCTTAGGGGAATACAGCACAGATACGCAGTATTTT; cdr3_aa: CASSLGEYSTDTQYF
clone_size: .; v_call: TRBV19; j_call: TRBJ2-7; d_call: TRBD2; cdr3_nt: TGTGCCAGTAGTGGACTGGTAACTAGCGGGAGGGCCGACGAGCAGTACTTC; cdr3_aa: CASSGLVTSGRADEQYF
clone_size: .; v_call: TRBV10-3; j_call: TRBJ2-1; d_call: TRBD2; cdr3_nt: TGTGCCATCAGCCCGGGACTAATAACCTACAATGAGCAGTTCTTC; cdr3_aa: CAISPGLITYNEQFF
clone_size: .; v_call: TRBV6-5; j_call: TRBJ2-7; d_call: .; cdr3_nt: TGTGCCAGCAGTTCGTGGGGACTGGCCTACGAGCAGTACTTC; cdr3_aa: CASSSWGLAYEQYF
clone_size: .; v_call: TRBV6-5; j_call: TRBJ2-1; d_call: TRBD2; cdr3_nt: TGTGCCAGCAGTAGAGGGACTAGCGGCTACAATGAGCAGTTCTTC; cdr3_aa: CASSRGTSGYNEQFF
clone_size: .; v_call: TRBV7-2; j_call: TRBJ2-1; d_call: TRBD1; cdr3_nt: TGTGCCAGCAGCTTTCTACAGGGGAATGAGCAGTTCTTC; cdr3_aa: CASSFLQGNEQFF
clone_size: .; v_call: TRBV7-2; j_call: TRBJ1-5; d_call: .; cdr3_nt: TGTGCCAGCAGCTTAGATCCTTCGGGCAATCAGCCCCAGCATTTT; cdr3_aa: CASSLDPSGNQPQHF
clone_size: .; v_call: TRBV5-4; j_call: TRBJ1-1; d_call: .; cdr3_nt: TGTGCCAGCAGCCCCAGCTTAAAGGCAGGAAGAGGTTATATTGAAGCTTTCTTT; cdr3_aa: CASSPSLKAGRGYIEAFF
clone_size: .; v_call: TRBV30; j_call: TRBJ2-1; d_call: TRBD1; cdr3_nt: TGTGCCTGGAGTGCGACAACCGGGACAGGGATTCCCCCGAGCTCCTACAATGAGCAGTTCTTC; cdr3_aa: CAWSATTGTGIPPSSYNEQFF
clone_size: .; v_call: TRBV6-5; j_call: TRBJ2-1; d_call: TRBD2; cdr3_nt: TGTGCCAGCAGTTACCTTGCGGGAGGGAAAAACAATGAGCAGTTCTTC; cdr3_aa: CASSYLAGGKNNEQFF
clone_size: .; v_call: TRBV7-2; j_call: TRBJ2-2; d_call: .; cdr3_nt: TGTGCCAGCAGCTTGGGGAGGAACACCGGGGAGCTGTTTTTT; cdr3_aa: CASSLGRNTGELFF
clone_size: .; v_call: TRBV9; j_call: TRBJ2-7; d_call: .; cdr3_nt: TGTGCCAGCAGCGTAGACCTCGACCCAGGGAGCGAGCAGTACTTC; cdr3_aa: CASSVDLDPGSEQYF
clone_size: .; v_call: TRBV7-7; j_call: TRBJ2-7; d_call: .; cdr3_nt: TGTGCTAGCAGCTTAGGCGTTAGCTCTGCCGAGCAGTACTTC; cdr3_aa: CASSLGVSSAEQYF
clone_size: once; v_call: TRBV18; j_call: TRBJ2-7; d_call: .; cdr3_nt: TGTGCCAGCTCACTGACCCGGGGGACTCACTACGAGCAGTACTTC; cdr3_aa: CASSLTRGTHYEQYF
clone_size: .; v_call: TRBV18; j_call: TRBJ1-1; d_call: .; cdr3_nt: TGTGCCAGCTCAGGCCAATTGGGGAGGCTGATTGGCCGGAGTACTGAAGCTTTCTTT; cdr3_aa: CASSGQLGRLIGRSTEAFF
clone_size: .; v_call: TRBV7-9; j_call: TRBJ2-3; d_call: .; cdr3_nt: TGTGCCAGCAGCTTTGGGACGGGGCGGACAGATACGCAGTATTTT; cdr3_aa: CASSFGTGRTDTQYF
clone_size: .; v_call: TRBV4-1; j_call: TRBJ1-1; d_call: .; cdr3_nt: TGCGCCAGCAGCCAAGAGCAAGGAGGGAACACTGAAGCTTTCTTT; cdr3_aa: CASSQEQGGNTEAFF
clone_size: few; v_call: TRBV13; j_call: TRBJ2-7; d_call: .; cdr3_nt: TGTGCCAGCAGCTCGGGGGACAGAAGATCCGGCGAGCAGTACTTC; cdr3_aa: CASSSGDRRSGEQYF
clone_size: .; v_call: TRBV5-1; j_call: TRBJ1-2; d_call: .; cdr3_nt: TGCGCCAGCAGCTTGACAGCCGCTAACTATGGCTACACCTTC; cdr3_aa: CASSLTAANYGYTF
clone_size: few; v_call: TRBV2; j_call: TRBJ2-1; d_call: TRBD1; cdr3_nt: TGTGCCAGCTCTCCGGACAGGGGAGACAATGAGCAGTTCTTC; cdr3_aa: CASSPDRGDNEQFF
clone_size: .; v_call: TRBV11-2; j_call: TRBJ2-3; d_call: .; cdr3_nt: TGTGCCAGCAGCTTAGCGGTACTCACAGATACGCAGTATTTT; cdr3_aa: CASSLAVLTDTQYF
clone_size: .; v_call: TRBV19; j_call: TRBJ2-1; d_call: .; cdr3_nt: TGTGCCAGTAGTATGGTCGGGGCCAATGAGCAGTTCTTC; cdr3_aa: CASSMVGANEQFF
clone_size: .; v_call: TRBV21-1; j_call: TRBJ1-4; d_call: .; cdr3_nt: TGTGCCAGCAGCCAAGGGAAGGCCCCGACGAATGAAAAACTGTTTTTT; cdr3_aa: CASSQGKAPTNEKLFF
clone_size: .; v_call: TRBV7-2; j_call: TRBJ1-1; d_call: .; cdr3_nt: TGTGCCAGCAGCCAATATCAAAGGGGACTCAACACTGAAGCTTTCTTT; cdr3_aa: CASSQYQRGLNTEAFF
clone_size: .; v_call: TRBV5-6; j_call: TRBJ2-1; d_call: TRBD2; cdr3_nt: TGTGCCAGCAGCCTCCTAGCGGGAGCCTACAATGAGCAGTTCTTC; cdr3_aa: CASSLLAGAYNEQFF
clone_size: few; v_call: TRBV6-5; j_call: TRBJ1-2; d_call: TRBD1; cdr3_nt: TGTGCCAGCAGCCTCCGGGACAGGGAGGGCTACACCTTC; cdr3_aa: CASSLRDREGYTF
clone_size: .; v_call: TRBV25-1; j_call: TRBJ2-7; d_call: TRBD1; cdr3_nt: TGTGCCAGCAGTGGTTGGACAGGGGGCTCGGACGAGCAGTACTTC; cdr3_aa: CASSGWTGGSDEQYF
clone_size: .; v_call: TRBV11-2; j_call: TRBJ2-1; d_call: .; cdr3_nt: TGTGCCAGCAGCTTAGCAGACAGGTACAATGAGCAGTTCTTC; cdr3_aa: CASSLADRYNEQFF
clone_size: .; v_call: TRBV5-4; j_call: TRBJ2-7; d_call: .; cdr3_nt: TGTGCCAGCAGCACGGGAGCAGGGGCCTACGAGCAGTACTTC; cdr3_aa: CASSTGAGAYEQYF
clone_size: .; v_call: TRBV19; j_call: TRBJ2-6; d_call: TRBD2; cdr3_nt: TGTGCCAGTAGTGGGGCAACTAGCGGGAGGGCCTCTGGGGCCAACGTCCTGACTTTC; cdr3_aa: CASSGATSGRASGANVLTF
clone_size: once; v_call: TRBV2; j_call: TRBJ1-5; d_call: .; cdr3_nt: TGTGCCAGCAGTGAGTATGGCAATAGCAATCAGCCCCAGCATTTT; cdr3_aa: CASSEYGNSNQPQHF
clone_size: once; v_call: TRBV29-1; j_call: TRBJ2-3; d_call: TRBD2; cdr3_nt: TGCAGCGTCGGGAGGAGCACAGATACGCAGTATTTT; cdr3_aa: CSVGRSTDTQYF
clone_size: once; v_call: TRBV9; j_call: TRBJ2-7; d_call: .; cdr3_nt: TGTGCCAGCAGCGTAGATAGCGGAACCTACGAGCAGTACTTC; cdr3_aa: CASSVDSGTYEQYF
clone_size: .; v_call: TRBV27; j_call: TRBJ2-2; d_call: .; cdr3_nt: TGTGCCAGCAAGAAGGGGCAGGGGAGCCTTTTAAGCACCGGGGAGCTGTTTTTT; cdr3_aa: CASKKGQGSLLSTGELFF
clone_size: .; v_call: TRBV10-3; j_call: TRBJ1-1; d_call: .; cdr3_nt: TGTGCCATCAGTGAAGCGTTGGCGGCTTTCTTT; cdr3_aa: CAISEALAAFF
clone_size: .; v_call: TRBV7-3; j_call: TRBJ1-1; d_call: TRBD1; cdr3_nt: TGTGCCAGCAGCAAGGGACAGTTGAGCACTGAAGCTTTCTTT; cdr3_aa: CASSKGQLSTEAFF
clone_size: .; v_call: TRBV6-1; j_call: TRBJ2-7; d_call: .; cdr3_nt: TGTGCCAGCAGCTCGACTAGAGGCGCCTCCGAGCAGTACTTC; cdr3_aa: CASSSTRGASEQYF
clone_size: .; v_call: TRBV29-1; j_call: TRBJ2-1; d_call: .; cdr3_nt: TGCAGCGTTAAATCGAGCGGGCCCTCCTACAATGAGCAGTTCTTC; cdr3_aa: CSVKSSGPSYNEQFF
clone_size: once; v_call: TRBV5-6; j_call: TRBJ2-1; d_call: TRBD1; cdr3_nt: TGTGCCAGCAGCCGGGCGGGACAGGCTTACAATGAGCAGTTCTTC; cdr3_aa: CASSRAGQAYNEQFF
clone_size: few; v_call: TRBV28; j_call: TRBJ1-3; d_call: .; cdr3_nt: TGTGCCAGCAGTTCAGCAAACACCATATATTTT; cdr3_aa: CASSSANTIYF
clone_size: .; v_call: TRBV9; j_call: TRBJ2-1; d_call: .; cdr3_nt: TGTGCCAGCAGCGTAGGCGCGAAGTCCTACAATGAGCAGTTCTTC; cdr3_aa: CASSVGAKSYNEQFF
clone_size: .; v_call: TRBV13; j_call: TRBJ2-7; d_call: TRBD2; cdr3_nt: TGTGCCAGCAGCTTATCCCATCGGCGGGAGCAGACCTACGAGCAGTACTTC; cdr3_aa: CASSLSHRREQTYEQYF
clone_size: .; v_call: TRBV6-1; j_call: TRBJ1-1; d_call: TRBD1; cdr3_nt: TGTGCCAGCAGTGAAAAGTACAGGGGTAACACTGAAGCTTTCTTT; cdr3_aa: CASSEKYRGNTEAFF